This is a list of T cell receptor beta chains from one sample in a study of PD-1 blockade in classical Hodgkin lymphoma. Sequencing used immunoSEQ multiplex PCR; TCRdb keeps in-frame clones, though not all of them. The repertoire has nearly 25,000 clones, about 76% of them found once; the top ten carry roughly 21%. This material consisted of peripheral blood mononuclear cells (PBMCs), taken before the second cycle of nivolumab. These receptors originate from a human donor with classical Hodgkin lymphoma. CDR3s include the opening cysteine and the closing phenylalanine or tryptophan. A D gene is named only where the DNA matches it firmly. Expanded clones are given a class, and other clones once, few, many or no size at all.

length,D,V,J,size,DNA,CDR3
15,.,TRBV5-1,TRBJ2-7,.,TGCGCCAGCAGCCAGAACATAGCGTCCGCCTACGAGCAGTACTTC,CASSQNIASAYEQYF
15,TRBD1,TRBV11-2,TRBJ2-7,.,TGTGCCAGCAGCTACGGGACAGGGGGCGGCTACGAGCAGTACTTC,CASSYGTGGGYEQYF
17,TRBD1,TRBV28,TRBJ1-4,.,TGTGCCAGCAGCCTAAGACAGGGGATTGCAACTAATGAAAAACTGTTTTTT,CASSLRQGIATNEKLFF
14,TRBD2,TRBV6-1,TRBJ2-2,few,TGTGCCAGCGAGTGGGGGGGTAACACCGGGGAGCTGTTTTTT,CASEWGGNTGELFF
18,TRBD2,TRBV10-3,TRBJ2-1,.,TGTGCCATCAGTGGGGTGACGCGGGAGGGCCGAGCCTACAATGAGCAGTTCTTC,CAISGVTREGRAYNEQFF
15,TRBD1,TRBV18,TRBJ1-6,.,TGTGCCAGCTCACCACAACAGGGGCCAAATTCACCCCTCCACTTT,CASSPQQGPNSPLHF
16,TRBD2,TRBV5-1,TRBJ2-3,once,TGCGCCAGCAGCTTTACTAGCGGGGCTTTCACAGATACGCAGTATTTT,CASSFTSGAFTDTQYF
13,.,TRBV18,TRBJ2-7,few,TGTGCCAGCTCACCAGACCGAGACTACGAGCAGTACTTC,CASSPDRDYEQYF
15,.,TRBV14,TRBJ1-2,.,TGTGCCAGCAGCCGGGTTGGGGCAGGGGATTCGGGCTACACCTTC,CASSRVGAGDSGYTF
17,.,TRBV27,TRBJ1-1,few,TGTGCCAGCAGTTTAAATCCAGATTCCCCGAAAAACACTGAAGCTTTCTTT,CASSLNPDSPKNTEAFF
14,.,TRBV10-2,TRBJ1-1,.,TGCGCCAGCAGTGAAGGGGGTGGGAACACTGAAGCTTTCTTT,CASSEGGGNTEAFF
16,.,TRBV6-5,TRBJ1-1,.,TGTGCCAGCAGTTACAACGGGGGGCTGGTGAACACTGAAGCTTTCTTT,CASSYNGGLVNTEAFF
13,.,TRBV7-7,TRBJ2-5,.,TGTGCTAGCAGCTCGACGGGGGCAGGTACCCAGTACTTC,CASSSTGAGTQYF
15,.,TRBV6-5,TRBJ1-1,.,TGTGCCAGCAGTTACTCGGGAATGGCGGGCGCTGAAGCTTTCTTT,CASSYSGMAGAEAFF
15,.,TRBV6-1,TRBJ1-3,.,TGTGCCAGCACTAAAGGGCAGGGATCTGGAAACACCATATATTTT,CASTKGQGSGNTIYF
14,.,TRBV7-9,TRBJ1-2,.,TGTGCCAGCAGCTTAACAGGGACCAACTATGGCTACACCTTC,CASSLTGTNYGYTF
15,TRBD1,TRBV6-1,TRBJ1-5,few,TGTGCCAGCAGTGGAGGACAGGGCCTCAATCAGCCCCAGCATTTT,CASSGGQGLNQPQHF
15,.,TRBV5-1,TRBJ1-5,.,TGCGCCAGCAGCGTAACAACAGGGAGCAATCAGCCCCAGCATTTT,CASSVTTGSNQPQHF
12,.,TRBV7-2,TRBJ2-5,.,TGTGCCAGCAGCTCCCCCCAAGAGACCCAGTACTTC,CASSSPQETQYF
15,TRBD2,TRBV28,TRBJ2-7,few,TGTGCCAGCAGCTCCCCCGCTAGCGGAAGCGACGAGCAGTACTTC,CASSSPASGSDEQYF
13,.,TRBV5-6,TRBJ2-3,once,TGTGCCAGCAGCTCCGTTAGCACAGATACGCAGTATTTT,CASSSVSTDTQYF
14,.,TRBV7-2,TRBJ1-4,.,TGTGCCAGCAGCCCCGGACAGATAGGGGAAAAACTGTTTTTT,CASSPGQIGEKLFF
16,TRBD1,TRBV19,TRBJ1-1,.,TGTGCCAGTAGTCCCCCGGGACAGGGACCGAACACTGAAGCTTTCTTT,CASSPPGQGPNTEAFF
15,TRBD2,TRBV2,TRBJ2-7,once,TGTGCCAGCAGTGGGGGACTAGCGGGAATGTACGAGCAGTACTTC,CASSGGLAGMYEQYF
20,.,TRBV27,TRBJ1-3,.,TGTGCCAGCAGTTTGTTCTCGAGGGTTCCACAAGGGTTGGGTGGAAACACCATATATTTT,CASSLFSRVPQGLGGNTIYF
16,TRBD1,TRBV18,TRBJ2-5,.,TGTGCCAGCTCACCAACTCTACAGGGGGCGCGAGAGACCCAGTACTTC,CASSPTLQGARETQYF
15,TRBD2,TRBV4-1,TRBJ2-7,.,TGCGCCAGCAGCCAGGCCGGGACTAGACTCTACGAGCAGTACTTC,CASSQAGTRLYEQYF
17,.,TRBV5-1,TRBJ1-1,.,TGCGCCAGCAGCCGGAGCCGGCGGGACACCGATGGCACTGAAGCTTTCTTT,CASSRSRRDTDGTEAFF
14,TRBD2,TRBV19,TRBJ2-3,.,TGTGCCAGTAGGGAACTAGCGGACACAGATACGCAGTATTTT,CASRELADTDTQYF
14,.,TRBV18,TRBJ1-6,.,TGTGCCAGCGCCCCAGCGAGAGATAATTCACCCCTCCACTTT,CASAPARDNSPLHF
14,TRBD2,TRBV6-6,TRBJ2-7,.,TGTGCCAGCAGTTACAGAAGGGAGGGCTACGAGCAGTACTTC,CASSYRREGYEQYF
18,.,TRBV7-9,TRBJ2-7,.,TGTGCCAGCAGCCCGGGACTGGGTTTGGGTAGACCTTCCTACGAGCAGTACTTC,CASSPGLGLGRPSYEQYF
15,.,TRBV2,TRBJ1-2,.,TGTGCCAGCAGTACGGCTAGGGACACCAGTTATGGCTACACCTTC,CASSTARDTSYGYTF
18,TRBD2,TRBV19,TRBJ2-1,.,TGTGCCAGAATCCCACCGGCTAGCGGGGGCCCCTCCTACAATGAGCAGTTCTTC,CARIPPASGGPSYNEQFF
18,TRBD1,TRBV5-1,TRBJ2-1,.,TGCGCCAGCAGCCTACCGATGGACGGGACAGGGGTTGTCAATGAGCAGTTCTTC,CASSLPMDGTGVVNEQFF
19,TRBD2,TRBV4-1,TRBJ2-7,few,TGCGCCAGCAGCCAACTGACTAGCGGGGGGCCCGTAGACTCCTACGAGCAGTACTTC,CASSQLTSGGPVDSYEQYF
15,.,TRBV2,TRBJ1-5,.,TGTGCCAGCAGTGGGACAGTTAATAGCAATCAGCCCCAGCATTTT,CASSGTVNSNQPQHF
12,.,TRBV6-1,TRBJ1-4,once,TGTGCCAGCAGTGAAGTCCGGGAAAAACTGTTTTTT,CASSEVREKLFF
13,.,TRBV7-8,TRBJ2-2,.,TGTGCCAGCAGCTTATATGGTTCCGGGGAGCTGTTTTTT,CASSLYGSGELFF
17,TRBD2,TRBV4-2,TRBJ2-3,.,TGTGCCAGCAGCCAAGATCCCACCGGGAGGGGCACAGATACGCAGTATTTT,CASSQDPTGRGTDTQYF
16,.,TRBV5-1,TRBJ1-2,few,TGCGCCAGCAGCTTGGGACAGGCCTGGGATTCCAATGGCTACACCTTC,CASSLGQAWDSNGYTF
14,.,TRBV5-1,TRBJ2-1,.,TGCGCCAGCAGCTTCGACGGGATCTACAATGAGCAGTTCTTC,CASSFDGIYNEQFF
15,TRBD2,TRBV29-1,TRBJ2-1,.,TGCAGCGTTGCCGGACTAGCGGGGGGCTACAATGAGCAGTTCTTC,CSVAGLAGGYNEQFF
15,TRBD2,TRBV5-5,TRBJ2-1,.,TGTGCCAGCAGCTTGAGCGGGGGGGCCGCCAATGAGCAGTTCTTC,CASSLSGGAANEQFF
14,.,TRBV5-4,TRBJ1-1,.,TGTGCCAGCAGTCCGGGGGAAGGGGGCACTGAAGCTTTCTTT,CASSPGEGGTEAFF
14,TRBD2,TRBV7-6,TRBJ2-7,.,TGTGCCAGCAGCCCGGGACTAGCAGCGGGCGAGCAGTACTTC,CASSPGLAAGEQYF
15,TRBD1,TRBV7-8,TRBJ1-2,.,TGTGCCAGCAGCTCCGGGACAGGGCCGCGCTATGGCTACACCTTC,CASSSGTGPRYGYTF
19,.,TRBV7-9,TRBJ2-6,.,TGTGCCAGCAGCTTAGGTGTCGGAGGGGGCGACTCTGGGGCCAACGTCCTGACTTTC,CASSLGVGGGDSGANVLTF
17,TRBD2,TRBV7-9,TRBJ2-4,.,TGTGCCAGCAGCTTAGCGAGCGGCGGGAGGGGAAAAAACATTCAGTACTTC,CASSLASGGRGKNIQYF
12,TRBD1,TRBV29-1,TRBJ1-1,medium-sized,TGCAGCGCGTCCGGGACAGGATTTGAAGCTTTCTTT,CSASGTGFEAFF
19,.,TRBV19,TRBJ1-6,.,TGTGCCAGTAGTAGTGTGGGGGTCACCTTGGGCTCCTATAATTCACCCCTCCACTTT,CASSSVGVTLGSYNSPLHF
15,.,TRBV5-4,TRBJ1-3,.,TGTGCCAGCAGCTTGGAACAGGGCCAAGGAAACACCATATATTTT,CASSLEQGQGNTIYF